Following are 19 T cell receptor beta chains from one sample sequenced in a study of breast tumors, draining lymph nodes, adjacent tissues. TCRdb called the multiplex PCR reads again in MiXCR, with one record for every CDR3 protein. The table records approximately 52,000 distinct CDR3 sequences, roughly 41% of them present only once. What was sequenced was breast tumor tissue. The receptor set was obtained from a female donor with breast cancer. Some clones in this sample may be carry-over from other donors' samples.

This clonotype was counted ten times or more. J is TRBJ2-6 and V is TRBV5-1; 7 positions agree with TRBD1. The J segment lost 1 base and the V segment lost 2 bases, leaving 6 bases of the junction unmatched. The CDR3 contains 17 residues. Germline-derived CDR1 and CDR2 are SGHRS and YFSETQ. The CDR3 here is CASSLFEGASGANVLTF. Written as DNA, the CDR3 is TGCGCCAGCAGCTTATTCGAGGGGGCGTCTGGGGCCAACGTCCTGACTTTC.

This clonotype was recorded once. A much larger clone lies a single base off, so this may be a read error. The CDR3 does not close with the conserved phenylalanine or tryptophan, likely indicating a read error. The genes are TRBV28 and TRBJ2-7, with D maybe TRBD2 (5 bases). Germline V gene lookup returns CDR1 MDHEN and CDR2 SYDVKM. Trimming removed 5 bases at V and 0 bases at J, with 8 bases between. The CDR3 length is 13 residues. The CDR3 protein is CASSRTASYEQYL. CDR3 DNA sequence: TGTGCCAGCAGTCGGACTGCCTCCTACGAGCAGTACCTC.

The J gene is TRBJ2-7, the V gene TRBV5-5; 10 bases align to TRBD1. Germline trimming cut 5 bases from V and 3 bases from J; bases unmatched to any gene: 8. This CDR3 spans 15 amino acids. From germline, CDR1 is SGHKS and CDR2 YYEKEE (reference sequence). The CDR3 reads CASRRGTGANYEQYF. The DNA for the CDR3 is TGTGCCAGCAGGCGTGGGACAGGGGCTAACTACGAGCAGTACTTC.

J is TRBJ1-1 and V is TRBV14, with 8 bases aligning to TRBD1. This CDR3 comprises 18 residues. Per the germline V gene, CDR1 is SGHDN and CDR2 is FVKESK. After removal of 1 base from V and 0 bases from J, the junction contained 10 bases not matched to a gene. For the CDR3, the DNA is TGTGCCAGCAGCCAAGTACTCGACAGGGGACGATTGAACACTGAAGCTTTCTTT. Protein: CASSQVLDRGRLNTEAFF.

This chain links TRBV12-3 or TRBV12-4 with TRBJ2-7, with D possibly being TRBD2 (6 bases). CDR3 length equals 17 residues. Trimming stripped 6 bases from V and 6 bases from J, with 27 bases between. This CDR3 reads CASRYNRPEGLLSEQYF. The CDR3 coding sequence is TGTGCCAGCAGGTACAATCGCCCGGAGGGCCTATTATCCGAGCAGTACTTC.

As for this clonotype: As the CDR3 is not closed by the conserved phenylalanine or tryptophan, this likely results from a read error. The DNA is omitted, as the CDR3 cannot be located on it reliably, and the CDR3 follows TCRdb's listing. The chain couples TRBV19 to TRBJ2-5; TRBD1, the table's D call, lacks a check against the DNA. The CDR3 spans 17 residues, counting both ends. The germline V gene has CDR1 LNHDA and CDR2 SQIVND (reference sequence). CDR3 in amino acids: CASSGVMGGDPQETQSL.

This chain joins TRBV7-3 and TRBJ2-1; D possibly corresponds to TRBD1 (6 bases). The CDR3 consists of 15 residues. Looked up from germline, CDR1 is SGHTA and CDR2 is FQGTGA. V was clipped by 2 bases and J by 0 bases, with 8 bases between them. CDR3 DNA sequence: TGTGCCAGCAGCTTACAGGGGAGCTCCTACAATGAGCAGTTCTTC. It translates to CASSLQGSSYNEQFF.

This clonotype was recorded a few times. The chain carries TRBV20-1 and TRBJ2-2; D uncertain. With 5 bases removed from V and 8 bases from J, the gap between germline ends came to 9 bases. The CDR3 totals 11 residues. Germline CDR1 reads DFQATT; CDR2 reads SNEGSKA (reference sequence). Here the CDR3 reads CSARPTGELFF. The CDR3 DNA sequence: TGCAGTGCTCGACCGACAGGGGAGCTGTTTTTT.

This clonotype was counted ten times or more. The genes are TRBV7-8 and TRBJ2-1; 10 bases align to TRBD2. Per the germline V gene, CDR1 is SGHVS and CDR2 is FQNEAQ. The CDR3 contains 15 residues. Germline trimming cut 5 bases from V and 1 base from J; bases unmatched to any gene: 2. The CDR3 loop is CASSTSGASYNEQFF. The CDR3 coding sequence is TGTGCCAGCAGCACTAGCGGGGCGTCCTACAATGAGCAGTTCTTC. Together with reference TRBV7-8 and TRBJ2-1, the CDR3 gives the full variable domain: GAGVSQSPRYKVAKRGQDVALRCDPISGHVSLFWYQQALGQGPEFLTYFQNEAQLDKSGLPSDRFFAERPEGSVSTLKIQRTQQEDSAVYLCASSTSGASYNEQFFGPGTRLTVL.

V is TRBV6-5 and J is TRBJ1-4; no reliable D call. The CDR3 has 14 residues. Trimming cost V 5 bases and J 13 bases, with 20 bases left between them. The germline V gene has CDR1 MNHEY and CDR2 SVGAGI. This chain's CDR3 is CASSKTDRTLGLFF. CDR3 DNA sequence: TGTGCCAGCAGTAAAACCGATCGTACTCTGGGACTGTTTTTT.

This clonotype was seen many times. The V gene is TRBV7-6, the J gene TRBJ2-3, with TRBD1 identical over 8 bases. Germline loops: CDR1 SGHVS, CDR2 FNYEAQ. This CDR3 region has 15 residues. The V gene end was trimmed by 2 bases and the J gene end by 4 bases; junction bases not matched to a gene: 5. The CDR3 reads CASSLQGARADTQYF. The CDR3 bases are TGTGCCAGCAGCTTACAGGGGGCTCGCGCAGATACGCAGTATTTT.

This clonotype was observed at least ten times. This chain joins TRBV20-1 and TRBJ2-7, with D possibly being TRBD2 (5 bases). The CDR3 covers 12 residues. Per germline, CDR1 DFQATT and CDR2 SNEGSKA (reference sequence). V lost 5 bases and J lost 3, with 11 bases in between. The CDR3 nucleotides read TGCAGTGCTCCGGGAAGATACTACGAGCAGTACTTC. Protein sequence: CSAPGRYYEQYF.

Sample share makes this clonotype medium-sized. The chain combines TRBV7-3 with TRBJ1-6; D gene uncertain. The CDR3 covers 13 residues. V lost 0 bases and J lost 8, with 5 bases in between. Per germline, CDR1 SGHTA and CDR2 FQGTGA. DNA of the CDR3: TGTGCCAGCAGCTTAACGGCGGATTCACCCCTCCACTTT. It translates to CASSLTADSPLHF.

The CDR3 bases are TGTGCCACCAGTGATTCAGGGAGCAATCAGCCCCACGAGCAGTACTTC. This encodes CATSDSGSNQPHEQYF. The chain has TRBV24-1 and TRBJ2-7, with D tentatively TRBD1 or TRBD2 (5 bases each). The CDR3 has 16 residues. Trimming shortened V by 2 bases and J by 5 bases, and 18 bases separated the two germline ends. Germline-derived CDR1 and CDR2 are KGHDR and SFDVKD.

This clonotype was counted a single time. J is TRBJ2-2 and V is TRBV29-1; 7 nucleotides align to TRBD1. V shed 5 bases, J shed 4 bases, and the junction held 4 bases outside the gene matches. The CDR3 covers 13 residues. Germline CDR1 is SQVTM and CDR2 is ANQGSEA. CDR3 nucleotide sequence: TGCAGCGTTCGGGCAGGGGGCACCGGGGAGCTGTTTTTT. It codes for CSVRAGGTGELFF.

The J gene is TRBJ2-5, the V gene TRBV11-3, with D possibly being TRBD2 (6 bases). The CDR3 totals 14 residues. The germline V and J ends were trimmed by 6 bases and 5 bases, with 16 bases remaining between them. CDR1 is SGHNT and CDR2 is YENEEA in the germline V gene. For the CDR3, the DNA is TGTGCCAGCAGTCCGACGGGACTGGAGGAGACCCAGTACTTC. Protein: CASSPTGLEETQYF. The full variable domain, rest sourced from reference TRBV11-3 and TRBJ2-5, is EAGVVQSPRYKIIEKKQPVAFWCNPISGHNTLYWYLQNLGQGPELLIRYENEEAVDDSQLPKDRFSAERLKGVDSTLKIQPAELGDSAVYLCASSPTGLEETQYFGPGTRLLVL.

Ten or more counts support this clonotype. CDR3: CASRYSATRTNEQFF. CDR3 DNA: TGTGCCAGCAGATACTCCGCGACTAGGACTAATGAGCAGTTCTTC. The chain links TRBV7-3 to TRBJ2-1, with D maybe TRBD2 (6 bases). Germline lookup yields CDR1 SGHTA and CDR2 FQGTGA. The CDR3 contains 15 residues. V lost 6 bases to trimming and J lost 7 bases, with 19 bases between them. Variable domain in full (rest from reference TRBV7-3 and TRBJ2-1): GAGVSQTPSNKVTEKGKYVELRCDPISGHTALYWYRQSLGQGPEFLIYFQGTGAADDSGLPNDRFFAVRPEGSVSTLKIQRTERGDSAVYLCASRYSATRTNEQFFGPGTRLTVL.

V usage is TRBV5-8 and J usage is TRBJ1-3; D is undetermined. This CDR3 contains 12 residues. Germline-derived CDR1 and CDR2 are SGHTS and YDEGEE. V shed 1 base and J shed 6 bases, with 5 bases lying between them. Here the CDR3 reads CASSLIANTIYF. The CDR3 DNA sequence: TGTGCCAGCAGCTTGATTGCAAACACCATATATTTT.

Ten or more counts support this clonotype. The chain has TRBV30 and TRBJ1-6; no reliable D call. CDR1 is GTSNPN, CDR2 SVGIG, per germline (reference sequence). The CDR3 sequence is 17 residues long. Deletions cut 0 bases from V and 0 bases from J, with 12 bases between. CDR3 residues: CAWSVQRGSSYNSPLHF. In DNA, the CDR3 is TGTGCCTGGAGTGTGCAACGTGGGAGCTCCTATAATTCACCCCTCCACTTT. The full variable domain, in which reference TRBV30 and TRBJ1-6 provide the parts outside the CDR3, is SQTIHQWPATLVQPVGSPLSLECTVEGTSNPNLYWYRQAAGRGLQLLFYSVGIGQISSEVPQNLSASRPQDRQFILSSKKLLLSDSGFYLCAWSVQRGSSYNSPLHFGNGTRLTVT.